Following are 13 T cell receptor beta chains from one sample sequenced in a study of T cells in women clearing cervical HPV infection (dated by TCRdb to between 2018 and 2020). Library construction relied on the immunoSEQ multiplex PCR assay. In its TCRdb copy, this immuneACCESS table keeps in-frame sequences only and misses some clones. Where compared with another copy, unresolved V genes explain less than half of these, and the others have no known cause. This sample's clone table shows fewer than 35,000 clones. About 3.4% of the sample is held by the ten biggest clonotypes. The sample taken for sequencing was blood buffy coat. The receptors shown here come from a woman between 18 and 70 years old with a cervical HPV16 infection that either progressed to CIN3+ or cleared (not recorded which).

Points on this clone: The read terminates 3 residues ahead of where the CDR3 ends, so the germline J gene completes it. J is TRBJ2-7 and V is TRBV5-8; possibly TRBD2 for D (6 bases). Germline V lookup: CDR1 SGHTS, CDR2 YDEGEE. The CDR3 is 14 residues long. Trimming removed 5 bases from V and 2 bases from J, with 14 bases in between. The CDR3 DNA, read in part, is TGTGCCAGCAGGTCTAGGAGGGGAGCCTACGAG. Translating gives CASRSRRGAYE. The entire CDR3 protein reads CASRSRRGAYEQYF.

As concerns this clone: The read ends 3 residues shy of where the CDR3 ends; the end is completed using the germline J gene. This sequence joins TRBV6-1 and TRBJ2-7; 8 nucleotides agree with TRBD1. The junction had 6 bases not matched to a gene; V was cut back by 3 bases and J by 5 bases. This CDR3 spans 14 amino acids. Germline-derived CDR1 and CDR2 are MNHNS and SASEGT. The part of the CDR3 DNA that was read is TGTGCCAGCAGTGACTGGACAGGGACAAACGAG. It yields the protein CASSDWTGTNE. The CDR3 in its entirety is CASSDWTGTNEQYF.

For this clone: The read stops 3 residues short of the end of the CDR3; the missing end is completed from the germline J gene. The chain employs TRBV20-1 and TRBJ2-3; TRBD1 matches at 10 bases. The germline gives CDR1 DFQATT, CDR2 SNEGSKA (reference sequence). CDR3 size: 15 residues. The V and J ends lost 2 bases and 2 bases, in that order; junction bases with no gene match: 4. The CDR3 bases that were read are TGCAGTGCTAGATGGGACAGGGGTCTCACAGATACG. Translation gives CSARWDRGLTDT. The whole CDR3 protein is CSARWDRGLTDTQYF.

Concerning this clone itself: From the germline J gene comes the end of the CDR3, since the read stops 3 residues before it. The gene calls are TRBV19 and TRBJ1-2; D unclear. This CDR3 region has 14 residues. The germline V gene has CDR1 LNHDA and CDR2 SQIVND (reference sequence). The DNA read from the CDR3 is TGTGCCAGTAGTCTCGGAGCGGGAAACAATGAC. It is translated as CASSLGAGNND. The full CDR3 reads CASSLGAGNNDYTF.

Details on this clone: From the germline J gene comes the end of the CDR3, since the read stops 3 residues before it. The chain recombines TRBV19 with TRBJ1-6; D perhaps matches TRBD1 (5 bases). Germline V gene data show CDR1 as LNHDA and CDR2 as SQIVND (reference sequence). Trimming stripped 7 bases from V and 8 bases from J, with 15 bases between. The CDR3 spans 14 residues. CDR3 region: CASNGRGEDSPLHF. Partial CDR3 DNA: TGTGCCAGTAATGGCCGGGGGGAGGATTCACCC.

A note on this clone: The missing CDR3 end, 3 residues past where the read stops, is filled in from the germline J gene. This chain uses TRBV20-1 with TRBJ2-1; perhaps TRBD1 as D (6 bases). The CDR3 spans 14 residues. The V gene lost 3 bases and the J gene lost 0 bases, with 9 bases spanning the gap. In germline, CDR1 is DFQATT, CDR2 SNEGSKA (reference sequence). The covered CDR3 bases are TGCAGTGCTAGTGCCAGGGGCTCCTACAATGAG. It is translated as CSASARGSYNE. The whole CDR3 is CSASARGSYNEQFF.

The CDR3 DNA, read in part, is TGTGCCAGCCAGGGGGACAGCTACGAG. Translated, it gives CASQGDSYE. The complete CDR3 sequence is CASQGDSYEQYF. The chain links TRBV19 to TRBJ2-7; 7 bases agree with TRBD1. The CDR3 goes on 3 residues after the read ends, and that part is filled in from the germline J gene. Germline CDR1 and CDR2: LNHDA and SQIVND (reference sequence). This CDR3 has 12 residues. V gave up 9 bases and J gave up 3 bases; unmatched junction bases: 5.

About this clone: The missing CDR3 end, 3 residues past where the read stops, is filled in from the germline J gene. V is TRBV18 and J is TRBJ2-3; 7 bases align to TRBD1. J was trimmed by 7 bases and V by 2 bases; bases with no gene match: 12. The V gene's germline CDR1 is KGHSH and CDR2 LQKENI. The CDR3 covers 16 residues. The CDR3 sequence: CASSPDGTENFNTQYF. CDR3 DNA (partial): TGTGCCAGCTCACCAGACGGGACAGAAAACTTCAATACG.

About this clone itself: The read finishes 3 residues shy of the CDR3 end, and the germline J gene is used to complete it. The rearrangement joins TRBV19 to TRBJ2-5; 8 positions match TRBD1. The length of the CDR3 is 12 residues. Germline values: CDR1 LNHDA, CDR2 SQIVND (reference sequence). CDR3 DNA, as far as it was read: TGTGCCAGTAGCGACAGGGGAAGCACC. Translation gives CASSDRGST. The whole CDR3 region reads CASSDRGSTQYF.

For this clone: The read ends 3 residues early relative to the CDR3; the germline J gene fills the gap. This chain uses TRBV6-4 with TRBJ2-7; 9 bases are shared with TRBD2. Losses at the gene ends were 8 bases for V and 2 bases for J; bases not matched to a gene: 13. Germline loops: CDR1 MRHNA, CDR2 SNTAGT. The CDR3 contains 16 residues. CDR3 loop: CASGGHERGVTYEQYF. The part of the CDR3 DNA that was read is TGTGCCAGCGGTGGGCACGAGCGGGGGGTTACCTACGAG.

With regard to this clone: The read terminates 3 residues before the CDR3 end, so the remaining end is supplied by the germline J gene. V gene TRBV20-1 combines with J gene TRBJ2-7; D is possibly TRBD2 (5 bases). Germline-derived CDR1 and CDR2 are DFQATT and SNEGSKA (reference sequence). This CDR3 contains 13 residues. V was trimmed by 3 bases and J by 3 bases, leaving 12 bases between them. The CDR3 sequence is CSASGRAGYEQYF. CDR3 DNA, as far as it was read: TGCAGTGCTAGTGGGCGGGCGGGCTACGAG.

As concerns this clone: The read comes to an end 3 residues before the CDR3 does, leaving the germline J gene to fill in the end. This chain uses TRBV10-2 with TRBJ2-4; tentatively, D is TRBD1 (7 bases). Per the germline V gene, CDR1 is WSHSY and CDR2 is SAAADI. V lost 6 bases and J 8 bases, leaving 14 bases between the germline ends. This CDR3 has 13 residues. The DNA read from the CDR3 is TGCGCCAGCAGCGACAGGGAGGTGGACATT. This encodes CASSDREVDI. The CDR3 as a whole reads CASSDREVDIQYF.

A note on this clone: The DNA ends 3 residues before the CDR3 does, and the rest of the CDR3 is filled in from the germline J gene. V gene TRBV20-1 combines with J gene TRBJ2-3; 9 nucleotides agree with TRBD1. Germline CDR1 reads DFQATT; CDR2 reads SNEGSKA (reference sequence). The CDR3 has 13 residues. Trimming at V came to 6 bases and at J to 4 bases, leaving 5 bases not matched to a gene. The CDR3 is CSAGQGSADTQYF. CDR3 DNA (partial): TGCAGTGCCGGACAGGGGTCCGCAGATACG.